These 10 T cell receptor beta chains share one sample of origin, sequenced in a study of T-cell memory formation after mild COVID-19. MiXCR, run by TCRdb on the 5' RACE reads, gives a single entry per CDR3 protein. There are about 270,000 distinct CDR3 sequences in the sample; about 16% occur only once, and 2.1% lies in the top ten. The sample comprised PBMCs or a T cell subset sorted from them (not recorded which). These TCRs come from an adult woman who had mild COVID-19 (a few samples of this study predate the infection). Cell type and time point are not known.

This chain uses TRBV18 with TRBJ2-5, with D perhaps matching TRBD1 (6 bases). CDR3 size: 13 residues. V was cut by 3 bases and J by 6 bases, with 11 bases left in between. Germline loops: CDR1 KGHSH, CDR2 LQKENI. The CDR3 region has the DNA TGTGCCAGCTCACCCAAACAGGGCCAGACCCAGTACTTC. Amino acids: CASSPKQGQTQYF.

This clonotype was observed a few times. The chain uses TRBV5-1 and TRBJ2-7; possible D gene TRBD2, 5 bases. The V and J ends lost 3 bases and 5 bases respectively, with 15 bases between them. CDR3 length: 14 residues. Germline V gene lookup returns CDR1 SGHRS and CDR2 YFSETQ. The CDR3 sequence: CASSSGSGLDEQYF. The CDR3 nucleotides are TGCGCCAGCAGCTCGGGGAGTGGCCTTGACGAGCAGTACTTC.

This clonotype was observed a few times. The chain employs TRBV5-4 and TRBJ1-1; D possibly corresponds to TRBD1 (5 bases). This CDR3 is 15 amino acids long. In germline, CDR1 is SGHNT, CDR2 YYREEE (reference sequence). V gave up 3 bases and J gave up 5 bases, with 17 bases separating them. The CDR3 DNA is TGTGCCAGCAGCTCTGGGACCCCAAGAAGTACTGAAGCTTTCTTT. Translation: CASSSGTPRSTEAFF. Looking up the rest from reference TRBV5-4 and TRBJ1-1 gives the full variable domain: ETGVTQSPTHLIKTRGQQVTLRCSSQSGHNTVSWYQQALGQGPQFIFQYYREEENGRGNFPPRFSGLQFPNYSSELNVNALELDDSALYLCASSSGTPRSTEAFFGQGTRLTVV.

CDR3 region: CASSFPSGRPGTDTQYF. In DNA, the CDR3 is TGTGCCAGCAGTTTTCCTAGCGGGAGGCCGGGTACAGATACGCAGTATTTT. The chain is built from TRBV12-3 or TRBV12-4 and TRBJ2-3, with 11 bases lining up with TRBD2. CDR3 length: 17 residues. V shed 3 bases, J shed 3 bases, and the junction held 8 bases outside the gene matches.

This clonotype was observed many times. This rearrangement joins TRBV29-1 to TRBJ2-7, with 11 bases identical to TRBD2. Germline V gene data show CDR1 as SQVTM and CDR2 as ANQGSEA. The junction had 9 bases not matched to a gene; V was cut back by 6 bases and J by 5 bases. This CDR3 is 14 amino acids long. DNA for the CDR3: TGCAGCGTCTTATTAGCGGGAGGGCGGAACGAGCAGTACTTC. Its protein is CSVLLAGGRNEQYF.

The CDR3 DNA sequence: TGTGCCAGCAGTTACTCGGTGTCAGGGGGATGGAACACTGAAGCTTTCTTT. It is translated as CASSYSVSGGWNTEAFF. This chain links TRBV6-5 with TRBJ1-1; 7 bases match TRBD1. J lost 1 base, V lost 0 bases, and 8 bases had no gene match. Germline V gene lookup returns CDR1 MNHEY and CDR2 SVGAGI. There are 17 residues in the CDR3.

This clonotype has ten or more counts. CDR3 bases: TGCAGTGCCCCGCGAGGGGGTGTATCTCTTGGCACTGAAGCTTTCTTT. This sequence encodes CSAPRGGVSLGTEAFF. The chain combines TRBV20-1 with TRBJ1-1, with D possibly matching TRBD1 (6 bases). Germline CDR1 and CDR2: DFQATT and SNEGSKA (reference sequence). The CDR3 is made up of 16 amino acids. Trimming shortened V by 6 bases and J by 4 bases, and 24 bases separated the two germline ends.

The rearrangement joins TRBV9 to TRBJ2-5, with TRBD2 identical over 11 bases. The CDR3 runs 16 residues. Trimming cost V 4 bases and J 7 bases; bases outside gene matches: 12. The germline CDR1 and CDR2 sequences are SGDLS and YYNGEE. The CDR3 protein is CASSMRLAGPEGTQYF. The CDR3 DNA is TGTGCCAGCAGCATGAGACTAGCGGGACCGGAGGGGACCCAGTACTTC.

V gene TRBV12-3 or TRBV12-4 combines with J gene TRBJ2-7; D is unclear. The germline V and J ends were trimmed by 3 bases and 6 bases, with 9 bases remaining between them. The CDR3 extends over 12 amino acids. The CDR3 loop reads CASSLNSLEQYF. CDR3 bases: TGTGCCAGCAGTTTGAACAGTCTCGAGCAGTACTTC.

Written as DNA, the CDR3 is TGTGCCAGCAGCATACCGGGACAGGGGGTCAATCAGCCCCAGCATTTT. Its protein product is CASSIPGQGVNQPQHF. V and J are TRBV5-6 and TRBJ1-5, with 11 bases identical to TRBD1. V dropped 4 bases and J dropped 3; count of bases not matched to a gene: 6. The CDR3 has 16 amino acids. The germline V gene has CDR1 SGHDT and CDR2 YYEEEE.